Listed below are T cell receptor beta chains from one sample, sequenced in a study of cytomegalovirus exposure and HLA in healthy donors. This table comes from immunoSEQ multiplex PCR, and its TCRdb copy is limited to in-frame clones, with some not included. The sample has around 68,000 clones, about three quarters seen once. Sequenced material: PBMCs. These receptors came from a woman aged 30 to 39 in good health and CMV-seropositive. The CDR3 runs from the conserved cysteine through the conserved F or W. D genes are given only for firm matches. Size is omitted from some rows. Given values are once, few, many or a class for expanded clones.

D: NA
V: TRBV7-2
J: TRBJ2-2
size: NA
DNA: TGTGCCAGCAGCTCCTACACCGGGGAGCTGTTTTTT
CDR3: CASSSYTGELFF

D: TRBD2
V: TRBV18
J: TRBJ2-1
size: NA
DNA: TGTGCCAGCTCACCCTTAGCGGGAGACAATGAGCAGTTCTTC
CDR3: CASSPLAGDNEQFF

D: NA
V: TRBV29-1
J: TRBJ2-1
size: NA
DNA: TGCAGCGTAAACCGGAAGGTGAGGAATGAGCAGTTCTTC
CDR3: CSVNRKVRNEQFF

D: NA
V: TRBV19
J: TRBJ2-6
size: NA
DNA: TGTGCCAGTAGTATAGTAGGGGCCTCTGGGGCCAACGTCCTGACTTTC
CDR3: CASSIVGASGANVLTF

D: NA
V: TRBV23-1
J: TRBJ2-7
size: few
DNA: TGCGCCAGCAGTCAATCGAGAAGCCCCTTATACGAGCAGTACTTC
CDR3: CASSQSRSPLYEQYF

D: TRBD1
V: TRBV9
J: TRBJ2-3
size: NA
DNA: TGTGCCAGCAGCCCCAGGGACAGCCGCACAGATACGCAGTATTTT
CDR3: CASSPRDSRTDTQYF

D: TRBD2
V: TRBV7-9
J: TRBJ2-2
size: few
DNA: TGTGCCAGCAGCTTAAAGGTTTATAGCGGGAGTGAGCACGGGGAGCTGTTTTTT
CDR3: CASSLKVYSGSEHGELFF

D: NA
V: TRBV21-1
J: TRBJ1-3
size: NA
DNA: TGTGCCAGCAGCAAAGGAGGTCCGGCCTCCTCTGGAAACACCATATATTTT
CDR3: CASSKGGPASSGNTIYF

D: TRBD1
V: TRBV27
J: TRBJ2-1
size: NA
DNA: TGTGCCAGCAGCTCTAGGACAGGGCCCCCAGGAAATGAGCAGTTCTTC
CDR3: CASSSRTGPPGNEQFF

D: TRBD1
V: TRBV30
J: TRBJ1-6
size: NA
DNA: TGTGCCTGGAGCACCGACAGGGGGAATTCACCCCTCCACTTT
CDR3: CAWSTDRGNSPLHF

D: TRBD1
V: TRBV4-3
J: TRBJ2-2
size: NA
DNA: TGCGCCAGCAGCCACGGACAGGCTACCGGGGAGCTGTTTTTT
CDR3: CASSHGQATGELFF

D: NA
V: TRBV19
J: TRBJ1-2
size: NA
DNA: TGTGCCAGTAGTCCGTCGGGTTATGGCTACACCTTC
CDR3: CASSPSGYGYTF

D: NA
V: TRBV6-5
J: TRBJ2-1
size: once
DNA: TGTGCCAGCAGTTACGTTGGGGGGAGCGAGCAGTTCTTC
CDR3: CASSYVGGSEQFF

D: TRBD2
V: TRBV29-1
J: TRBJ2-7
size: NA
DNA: TGCAGCGTTGAAGTTCAACTAGCGGGTCACCGGGAGCAGTACTTC
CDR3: CSVEVQLAGHREQYF

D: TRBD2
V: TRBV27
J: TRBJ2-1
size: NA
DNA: TGTGCCAGCAGTTTATCGGCTAGCGGGACAATGCAGCAGTTCTTC
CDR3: CASSLSASGTMQQFF

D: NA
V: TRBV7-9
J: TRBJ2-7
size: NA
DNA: TGTGCCAGCAGCCCGACAGGTTACGAGCAGTACTTC
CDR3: CASSPTGYEQYF

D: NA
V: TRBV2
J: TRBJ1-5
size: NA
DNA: TGTGCCAGCAGTGAATTGGGGGCAGGGTGGAATCAGCCCCAGCATTTT
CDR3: CASSELGAGWNQPQHF

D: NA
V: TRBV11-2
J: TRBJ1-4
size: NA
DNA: TGTGCCAGCAGCTTAAGTATGGGAGTAGCTAATGAAAAACTGTTTTTT
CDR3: CASSLSMGVANEKLFF

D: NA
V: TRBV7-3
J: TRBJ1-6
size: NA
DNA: TGTGCCAGCAGCTTAATGGGGGGGCACTCACCCCTCCACTTT
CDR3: CASSLMGGHSPLHF

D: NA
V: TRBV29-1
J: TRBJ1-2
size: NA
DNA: TGCACCGTATCCCCCCACGCGTCAGTCAGGGACTATGGCTACACCTTC
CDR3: CTVSPHASVRDYGYTF

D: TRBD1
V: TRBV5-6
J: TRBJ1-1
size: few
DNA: TGTGCCAGCAGCCCGCAGGGACAGGTGTGGAGAGAAGCTTTCTTT
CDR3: CASSPQGQVWREAFF

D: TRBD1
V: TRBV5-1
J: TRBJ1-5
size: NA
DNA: TGCGCCAGCAGCACCGGACAGGGATTAAATCAGCCCCAGCATTTT
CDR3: CASSTGQGLNQPQHF

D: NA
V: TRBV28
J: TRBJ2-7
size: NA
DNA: TGTGCCAGCAGTCCCCCATTCTACGAGCAGTACTTC
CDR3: CASSPPFYEQYF

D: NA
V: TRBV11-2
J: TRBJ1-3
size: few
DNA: TGTGCCAGCAGCCCCTCCGGAAACACCATATATTTT
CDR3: CASSPSGNTIYF

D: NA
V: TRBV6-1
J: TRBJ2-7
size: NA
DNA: TGTGCCAGCAGTGAAGATGCGTACTACGAGCAGTACTTC
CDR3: CASSEDAYYEQYF

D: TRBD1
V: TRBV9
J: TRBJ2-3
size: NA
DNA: TGTGCCAGCAGCGTAGACGGGACAGTAACAGATACGCAGTATTTT
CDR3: CASSVDGTVTDTQYF

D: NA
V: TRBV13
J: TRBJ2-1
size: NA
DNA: TGTGCCAGCAGCGCCCTGGGAGCGGTACTCGACAATGAGCAGTTCTTC
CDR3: CASSALGAVLDNEQFF

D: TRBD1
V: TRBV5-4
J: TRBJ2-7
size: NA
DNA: TGTGCCAGCAGCTGGGGACAGGGCTACGAGCAGTACTTC
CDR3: CASSWGQGYEQYF

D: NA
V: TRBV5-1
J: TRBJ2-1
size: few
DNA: TGCGCCAGCAGCTTGGCCGTCGCAGTAAATGAGCAGTTCTTC
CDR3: CASSLAVAVNEQFF

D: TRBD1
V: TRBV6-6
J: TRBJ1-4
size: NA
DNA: TGTGCCAGCAGTTACCCTCAGGGGGGAAAAAGTGAACTGTTTTTT
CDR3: CASSYPQGGKSELFF

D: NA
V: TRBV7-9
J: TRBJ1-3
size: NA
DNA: TGTGCCAGCAGCCCCCAGGGGAGGGGAGACACCATATATTTT
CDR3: CASSPQGRGDTIYF

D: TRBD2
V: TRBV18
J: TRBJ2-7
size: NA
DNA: TGTGCCAGCTCACAGACTAGCGGGAGCTTGTCGGACGAGCAGTACTTC
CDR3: CASSQTSGSLSDEQYF

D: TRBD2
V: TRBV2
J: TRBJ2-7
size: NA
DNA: TGTGCCAGCAGACTCTCCGCGACTAGCGTATCCTACGAGCAGTACTTC
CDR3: CASRLSATSVSYEQYF

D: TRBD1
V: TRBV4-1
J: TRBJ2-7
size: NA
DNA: TGCGCCAGCAGCCCCCTGGACAGGATCGGGTACTACGAGCAGTACTTC
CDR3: CASSPLDRIGYYEQYF

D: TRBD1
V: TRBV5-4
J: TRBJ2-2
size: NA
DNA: TGTGCCAGCAGCCCAAACGAGGCAGGGGGAAACACCGGGGAGCTGTTTTTT
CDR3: CASSPNEAGGNTGELFF

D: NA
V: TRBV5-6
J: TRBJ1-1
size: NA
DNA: TGTGCCAGCAGCTTGGGATACGGCAGGGTGAACACTGAAGCTTTCTTT
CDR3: CASSLGYGRVNTEAFF

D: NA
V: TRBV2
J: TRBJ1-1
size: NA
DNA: TGTGCCAGCACCCTGACAGGATTGAACACTGAAGCTTTCTTT
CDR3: CASTLTGLNTEAFF

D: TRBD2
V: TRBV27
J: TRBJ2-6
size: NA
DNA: TGTGCCAGCACCCGACTAGCGGGAGGATCTGGGGCCAACGTCCTGACTTTC
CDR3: CASTRLAGGSGANVLTF

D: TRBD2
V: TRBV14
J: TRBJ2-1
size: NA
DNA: TGTGCCAGCAGCCTTAGCGGGACCGTTGTAAATGAGCAGTTCTTC
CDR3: CASSLSGTVVNEQFF

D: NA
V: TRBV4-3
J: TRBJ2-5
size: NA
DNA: TGCGCCAGCAGCCGGCTCAGTGGGGCTGCTCAAGAGACCCAGTACTTC
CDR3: CASSRLSGAAQETQYF

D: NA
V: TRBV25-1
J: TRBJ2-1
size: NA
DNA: TGTGCCAGCAGTGATGGGGTAGCGAGAGGGAATGAGCAGTTCTTC
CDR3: CASSDGVARGNEQFF

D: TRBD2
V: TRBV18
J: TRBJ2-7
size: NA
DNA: TGTGCCAGCTCACCACGGGTGGGGAGGGACTACGAGCAGTACTTC
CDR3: CASSPRVGRDYEQYF

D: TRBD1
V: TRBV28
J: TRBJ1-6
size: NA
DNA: TGTGCCAGTGTACAGGGGGTCCGGTCACCCCTCCACTTT
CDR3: CASVQGVRSPLHF

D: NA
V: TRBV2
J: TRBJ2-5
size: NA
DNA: TGTGCCAGCAGTGAAAGCAGCAGGCAGACCCAGTACTTC
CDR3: CASSESSRQTQYF

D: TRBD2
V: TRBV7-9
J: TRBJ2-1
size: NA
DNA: TGTGCCAGCAGCTCCGAGCGGGAGTACAATGAGCAGTTCTTC
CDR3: CASSSEREYNEQFF

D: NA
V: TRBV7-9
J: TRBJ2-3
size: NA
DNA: TGTGCCAGCAGTTCTCCTAGCGTAAATCTCAAAAGCACAGATACGCAGTATTTT
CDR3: CASSSPSVNLKSTDTQYF

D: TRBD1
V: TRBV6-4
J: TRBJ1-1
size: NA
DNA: TGTGCCAGCAGTGACGAGGACAGGGAGCGTGAAGCTTTCTTT
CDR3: CASSDEDREREAFF

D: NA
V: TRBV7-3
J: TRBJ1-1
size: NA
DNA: TGTGCCAGCAGCTTAATAAGGGGCACTGAAGCTTTCTTT
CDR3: CASSLIRGTEAFF

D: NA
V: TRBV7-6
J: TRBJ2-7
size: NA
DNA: TGTGCCAGCAGCTTAGGGGAAGGGGCGTACGAGCAGTACTTC
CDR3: CASSLGEGAYEQYF

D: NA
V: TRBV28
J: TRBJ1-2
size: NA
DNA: TGTGCCAGCAGTCCGTCTAACCAAGGAAGACTCTATGGCTACACCTTC
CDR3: CASSPSNQGRLYGYTF

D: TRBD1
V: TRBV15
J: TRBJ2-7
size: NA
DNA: TGTGCCACCAGCAGATCGGGACAGTCCTACGAGCAGTACTTC
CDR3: CATSRSGQSYEQYF

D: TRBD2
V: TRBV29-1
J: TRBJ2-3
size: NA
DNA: TGCAGCGTTGGTGGGAGGGCCACCACAGATACGCAGTATTTT
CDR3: CSVGGRATTDTQYF

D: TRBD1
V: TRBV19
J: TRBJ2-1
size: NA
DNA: TGTGCCAGTAGTATAGCGGCCGGGACAGGGTACAATGAGCAGTTCTTC
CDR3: CASSIAAGTGYNEQFF

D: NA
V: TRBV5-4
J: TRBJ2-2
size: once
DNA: TGTGCCAGCAGCTTCGGACTGGGAAACACCGGGGAGCTGTTTTTT
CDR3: CASSFGLGNTGELFF

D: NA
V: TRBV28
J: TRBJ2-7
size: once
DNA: TGTGCCAGCAGATCGTACCGGGTCCCGCCTGCCTACGAGCAGTACTTC
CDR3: CASRSYRVPPAYEQYF